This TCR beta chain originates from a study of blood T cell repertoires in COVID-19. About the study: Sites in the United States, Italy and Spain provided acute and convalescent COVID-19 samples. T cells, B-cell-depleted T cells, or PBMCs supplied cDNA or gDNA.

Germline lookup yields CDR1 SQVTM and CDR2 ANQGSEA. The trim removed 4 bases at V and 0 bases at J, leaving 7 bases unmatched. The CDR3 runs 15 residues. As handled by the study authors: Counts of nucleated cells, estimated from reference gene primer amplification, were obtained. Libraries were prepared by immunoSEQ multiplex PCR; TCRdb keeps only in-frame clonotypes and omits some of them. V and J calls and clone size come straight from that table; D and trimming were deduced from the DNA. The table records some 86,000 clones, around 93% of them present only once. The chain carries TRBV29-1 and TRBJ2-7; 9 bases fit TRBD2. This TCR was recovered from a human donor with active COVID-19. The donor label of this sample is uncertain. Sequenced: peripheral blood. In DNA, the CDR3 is TGCAGCGTTGTGAGCGGGGGGATAAGCTCCTACGAGCAGTACTTC. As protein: CSVVSGGISSYEQYF.